The rows below give T cell receptor beta chains drawn from one sample of a study of early T cells in non-severe SARS-CoV-2 infection. A single record per CDR3 protein comes from TCRdb applying MiXCR to the 5' RACE reads. Of 25,000 to 30,000 distinct CDR3 sequences listed, 3.5% to 4.5% are singletons. The sample comprised whole blood. These receptors were taken from an adult who was a healthcare worker with PCR-confirmed SARS-CoV-2 infection or an uninfected control (not recorded which). Both conserved end residues are part of each CDR3. The D gene is left open where the match is weak. Size is omitted from some rows. Given values are once, few, many or a class for expanded clones.

TRBD1,many,TRBV7-2,TRBJ2-7,TGTGCCAGCACCCCGGGACAGTGGTCGCACGAGCAGTACTTC,CASTPGQWSHEQYF
-,many,TRBV7-8,TRBJ1-1,TGTGCCAGCAGCTTATTAGTCGGAGAAGCTTTCTTT,CASSLLVGEAFF
TRBD1,medium-sized,TRBV5-4,TRBJ2-1,TGTGCCAGCAGCTTGAAGGACAGGGGGCTTAATGAGCAGTTCTTC,CASSLKDRGLNEQFF
TRBD2,few,TRBV30,TRBJ2-3,TGTGCCACTGACAGGCGGGCTAGCGGGGGCGGGACAGATACGCAGTATTTT,CATDRRASGGGTDTQYF
-,few,TRBV28,TRBJ1-4,TGTGCCAGCAGTTCCAGAGGGAGACTAGTTCCAAAACTGTTTTTT,CASSSRGRLVPKLFF
-,many,TRBV12-3/TRBV12-4,TRBJ2-4,TGTGCCAGCAGTCGCCCGACCCACAAAAACATTCAGTACTTC,CASSRPTHKNIQYF
-,few,TRBV2,TRBJ1-6,TGTGCCACCCTCGGGAAGACTAGGTCTTCACCCCTCCACTTT,CATLGKTRSSPLHF
-,many,TRBV29-1,TRBJ1-2,TGCAGCGTTGACGAAGGGCTCGGGTTCTATGGCTACACCTTC,CSVDEGLGFYGYTF
TRBD1,-,TRBV11-2,TRBJ1-2,TGTGCCAGCAGCCGGACAGGGGGAAATGGCTACACCTTC,CASSRTGGNGYTF
TRBD1,few,TRBV7-6,TRBJ2-7,TGTGCCAGCAGCTTGGGACAGGGCCCCTCTGGCTACGAGCAGTACTTC,CASSLGQGPSGYEQYF
TRBD1,many,TRBV27,TRBJ2-7,TGTGCCAGCAGCCACAGGGGTATCTACGAGCAGTACTTC,CASSHRGIYEQYF
-,many,TRBV27,TRBJ1-6,TGTGCCAGCAGTCACGGGATCTACGATTCACCCCTCCACTTT,CASSHGIYDSPLHF
-,many,TRBV12-3/TRBV12-4,TRBJ1-6,TGTGCCAGCAGTTTCGGAGATTCACCCCTCCACTTT,CASSFGDSPLHF
-,medium-sized,TRBV12-3/TRBV12-4,TRBJ2-7,TGTGCCAGCAGTTTCTACCTAGCGATTTCCTACGAGCAGTACTTC,CASSFYLAISYEQYF
TRBD1,many,TRBV6-4,TRBJ1-1,TGTGCCAGCAGTCGGACAGGCAACACTGAAGCTTTCTTT,CASSRTGNTEAFF
-,many,TRBV12-3/TRBV12-4,TRBJ1-2,TGTGCCAGCAGTTACAGGTTTTTTAACTATGGCTACACCTTC,CASSYRFFNYGYTF
-,many,TRBV30,TRBJ1-1,TGTGCCTGGAGTGTCGGCCCCGCCAACGAGGCTTTCTTT,CAWSVGPANEAFF
-,many,TRBV12-3/TRBV12-4,TRBJ1-1,TGTGCCAGCAGCCGAGCCTCGAACACTGAAGCTTTCTTT,CASSRASNTEAFF
-,medium-sized,TRBV9,TRBJ2-7,TGTGCCAGCAGCGTATCCCTAGCGAACTACGAGCAGTACTTC,CASSVSLANYEQYF
TRBD1,many,TRBV7-9,TRBJ1-3,TGTGCCAGCAGCTCTTACGGAACTCAACAGGGGGCCGTCTCTGGAAACACCATATATTTT,CASSSYGTQQGAVSGNTIYF
-,few,TRBV6-6,TRBJ2-3,TGTGCCAGCAGTTACGGGCGGGGGCCTGGCCCAGATACGCAGTATTTT,CASSYGRGPGPDTQYF
TRBD1,many,TRBV11-2,TRBJ2-7,TGTGCCAGCAGCGGTGGGACAGCGGACTACGAGCAGTACTTC,CASSGGTADYEQYF
-,many,TRBV15,TRBJ2-5,TGTGCCACCAGCAGAGATGGCCAGACCTTCCAAGAGACCCAGTACTTC,CATSRDGQTFQETQYF
TRBD1,many,TRBV7-9,TRBJ2-1,TGTGCCAGCAGCTTCGGTCCAGGGGGAAGCTACAATGAGCAGTTCTTC,CASSFGPGGSYNEQFF
TRBD1,few,TRBV20-1,TRBJ2-7,TGCAGTGCCAACCCGGGACAGGGAACCCACGAGCAGTACTTC,CSANPGQGTHEQYF
TRBD1,many,TRBV28,TRBJ2-1,TGTGCCAGCAGTGTGACAGGGATTAGGAATGAGCAGTTCTTC,CASSVTGIRNEQFF
TRBD1,few,TRBV7-2,TRBJ2-1,TGTGCCAGCAGCCGACAGGGCCGATACAATGAGCAGTTCTTC,CASSRQGRYNEQFF
-,many,TRBV27,TRBJ1-6,TGTGCCAGCAGTCCGACCTGGCAGACAAATTCACCCCTCCACTTT,CASSPTWQTNSPLHF
TRBD1,many,TRBV5-1,TRBJ1-4,TGCGCCAGCAGTCCTGAGCCGGGACAGGGCCCAACTAATGAAAAACTGTTTTTT,CASSPEPGQGPTNEKLFF
TRBD1,-,TRBV7-2,TRBJ2-5,TGTGCCAGCAGCTTAGCCGGGACAGGGGGCAACAGGGCCCAAGAGACCCAGTACTTC,CASSLAGTGGNRAQETQYF
-,many,TRBV18,TRBJ1-1,TGTGCCAGCTCACGGACAGCCGACACTGAAGCTTTCTTT,CASSRTADTEAFF
-,many,TRBV6-5,TRBJ1-6,TGTGCCAGCAGTCGGACGGCGACGGGTAATTCACCCCTCCACTTT,CASSRTATGNSPLHF
-,many,TRBV6-5,TRBJ1-1,TGTGCCAGCAGTTACTCTCGAGGGGACACTGAAGCTTTCTTT,CASSYSRGDTEAFF
-,many,TRBV3-1,TRBJ2-6,TGTGCCAGCAGCTCCTTAGGAGCGGGCGGGGCCAACGTCCTGACTTTC,CASSSLGAGGANVLTF
-,many,TRBV30,TRBJ1-2,TGTGCCTGGAGTATAGGATTCTATGGCTACACCTTC,CAWSIGFYGYTF
-,many,TRBV19,TRBJ1-5,TGTGCCAGTAGTATTAGGGACTTCCAACAGCCCCAGCATTTT,CASSIRDFQQPQHF
-,many,TRBV4-1,TRBJ1-1,TGCGCCAGCAGCCCGGGGAACACTGAAGCTTTCTTT,CASSPGNTEAFF
-,many,TRBV11-2,TRBJ2-6,TGTGCCAGCAGCTTAGTGACTGGGGCCAACGTCCTGACTTTC,CASSLVTGANVLTF
TRBD1,many,TRBV6-6,TRBJ1-1,TGTGCCAGCATCCCCGACAGGGCGGGCACTGAAGCTTTCTTT,CASIPDRAGTEAFF
TRBD1,many,TRBV6-2/TRBV6-3,TRBJ2-7,TGTGCCAGGACCCGGGACAGAACCTACGAGCAGTACTTC,CARTRDRTYEQYF
TRBD1,-,TRBV2,TRBJ1-1,TGTGCCAGCAGGGGGACAGTCCGGAACACTGAAGCTTTCTTT,CASRGTVRNTEAFF
TRBD2,many,TRBV4-1,TRBJ2-1,TGCGCCAGCAGCCAGGAACTAGCGGGGGGGGAGTACAATGAGCAGTTCTTC,CASSQELAGGEYNEQFF
-,many,TRBV10-3,TRBJ2-2,TGTGCCATCAGTGATACCGGGGAGCTGTTTTTT,CAISDTGELFF
-,many,TRBV30,TRBJ2-3,TGTGCCTGGACGGCAGGGCCAGATACGCAGTATTTT,CAWTAGPDTQYF
TRBD1,many,TRBV20-1,TRBJ1-1,TGCAGTGCTCAGGGGGCTTATAACACTGAAGCTTTCTTT,CSAQGAYNTEAFF
-,many,TRBV13,TRBJ2-5,TGTGCCAGCAACCAGGGGCGCGGGGAGACCCAGTACTTC,CASNQGRGETQYF
-,many,TRBV28,TRBJ1-2,TGTGCCAGCAGTACCCCAACAGGTTCTAACTATGGCTACACCTTC,CASSTPTGSNYGYTF